The rows below give T cell receptor beta chains drawn from one sample of a study of vaccination and CD4 T cells after COVID-19. TCRdb re-called the PCR reads through MiXCR, storing one row per CDR3 protein. The repertoire holds approximately 6,000 distinct CDR3 sequences, with 71% as singletons. The antigens these receptors bind are not known. Sequenced material: CD4+ T cells from blood, cultured in vitro. The receptors were gathered from a human donor who had recovered from COVID-19. The CDR3 runs from the conserved cysteine through the conserved F or W. The D gene is left open where the match is weak. The size field is filled for only some rows; it gives once, few, many or a size class.

TRBJ2-1 | NA | NA | TRBV11-2 | TGTGCCAGCAGCTCCCTTTTGGGGGCCTACAATGAGCAGTTCTTC | CASSSLLGAYNEQFF
TRBJ2-7 | NA | NA | TRBV5-4 | TGTGCCAGCAGCTTGCAGATGGGTTCCTACGAGCAGTACTTC | CASSLQMGSYEQYF
TRBJ2-2 | NA | TRBD1 | TRBV20-1 | TGCAGTGCGTCGACAGGGGCAGCCAACACCGGGGAGCTGTTTTTT | CSASTGAANTGELFF
TRBJ2-3 | NA | NA | TRBV12-3/TRBV12-4 | TGTGCCAGCAGCAGAAGCACAGATACGCAGTATTTT | CASSRSTDTQYF
TRBJ2-3 | few | NA | TRBV10-3 | TGTGCCATCGAGGGGGAGTCCACAGATACGCAGTATTTT | CAIEGESTDTQYF
TRBJ2-3 | NA | NA | TRBV20-1 | TGCAGTGCCAGGGACGGTCCTGCAGATACGCAGTATTTT | CSARDGPADTQYF
TRBJ1-3 | large | NA | TRBV6-1 | TGTGCCAGCAGTGTAAAGCTAAACACCATATATTTT | CASSVKLNTIYF
TRBJ1-5 | NA | TRBD1 | TRBV27 | TGTGCCAGCAGCCTGGGACAGGGTTTTTCCCAGCCCCAGCATTTT | CASSLGQGFSQPQHF
TRBJ1-6 | NA | NA | TRBV11-3 | TGTGCCAGAACGAAGAACCCCTTCGGAGGCTATAATTCACCCCTCCACTTT | CARTKNPFGGYNSPLHF
TRBJ2-1 | few | NA | TRBV20-1 | TGCAGTGCTAGCGAGGGCCGTTCTTACAATGAGCAGTTCTTC | CSASEGRSYNEQFF
TRBJ2-3 | NA | TRBD2 | TRBV6-1 | TGTGCCAGCAGCCAATGGGCGGGGGGGCTTGCAGATACGCAGTATTTT | CASSQWAGGLADTQYF
TRBJ2-3 | NA | NA | TRBV5-1 | TGCGCCAGCAGCTTGGACTCACGCACAGATACGCAGTATTTT | CASSLDSRTDTQYF
TRBJ1-6 | large | NA | TRBV5-1 | TGCGCCAGCAGAAACAAGCCACAATTAGGGGTGATATCACCCCTCCACTTT | CASRNKPQLGVISPLHF
TRBJ1-5 | few | TRBD1 | TRBV2 | TGTGCCAGCAGTCTGATGACAGGGGAAGCCCAGCATTTT | CASSLMTGEAQHF
TRBJ2-2 | NA | NA | TRBV20-1 | TGCAGTGCCGCCCCAGGGATCGCGAACACCGGGGAGCTGTTTTTT | CSAAPGIANTGELFF
TRBJ1-3 | NA | TRBD1 | TRBV6-1 | TGTGCCAGCAGTGAACCCGGGCAGGGGGGGGGAAACACCATATATTTT | CASSEPGQGGGNTIYF
TRBJ1-5 | NA | TRBD1 | TRBV28 | TGTGCCAGCAGTTTAAGGGGACAGGGGCGTCAGCCCCAGCATTTT | CASSLRGQGRQPQHF
TRBJ1-5 | once | NA | TRBV20-1 | TGCAGTGCCAGCAGGAAGGGAATCCTTAGCAATCAGCCCCAGCATTTT | CSASRKGILSNQPQHF
TRBJ1-1 | NA | NA | TRBV20-1 | TGCAGTGCTAGAGGGAACACTGAAGCTTTCTTT | CSARGNTEAFF
TRBJ1-6 | NA | NA | TRBV28 | TGTGCCAGCAGTTTAGGTCGACAGACATCGAGTTCACCCCTCCACTTT | CASSLGRQTSSSPLHF